The sequence of this T cell receptor beta chain was determined in a study of early T cells in non-severe SARS-CoV-2 infection. On the study more broadly: Bulk RNA taken from unsorted whole blood was sequenced, leaving chains unpaired. Study-level findings and limits: Matching results from VDJdb favored anti-spike CD8 responses, leaving private and CD4 specificities undetected.

TCRdb used MiXCR to reprocess the 5' RACE reads, holding one entry per CDR3 protein. Counted here are about 48,000 distinct CDR3 sequences, 7% to 8% occurring once; the ten biggest clones make up approximately 6.3%. This clonotype was seen at least ten times. Its specificity is not known. V lost 4 bases to trimming and J lost 3 bases; unmatched junction nucleotides: 5. Germline-derived CDR1 and CDR2 are SGHKS and YYEKEE (reference sequence). The length of the CDR3 is 15 residues. The chain carries TRBV5-5 and TRBJ1-2, with TRBD1 matching 11 bases. The source material was whole blood. This TCR was sampled from an adult who was a healthcare worker with PCR-confirmed SARS-CoV-2 infection or an uninfected control (not recorded which). The chain's CDR3 is CASSLGTGGYYGYTF. The CDR3 DNA sequence: TGTGCCAGCAGCCTGGGGACAGGGGGTTACTATGGCTACACCTTC.